What follows are 15 T cell receptor beta chains derived from one specimen sequenced in a study of blood T cells in healthy people across ages. Alongside a J-beta primer mix, a sample-barcoded 5' primer served in a second PCR lasting about 7 to 12 cycles. TCRdb reanalysed the 5' RACE reads using MiXCR and keeps one entry per CDR3 protein. Of 720,000 or so distinct CDR3 sequences listed, around 38% were seen once; the top ten hold about 30%. The material sequenced was blood. All receptors derive from a man of 80 years or more in good health.

This rearrangement joins TRBV30 to TRBJ2-1; 11 positions match TRBD1. Germline CDR1 GTSNPN, CDR2 SVGIG (reference sequence). After removal of 2 bases from V and 14 bases from J, the junction contained 5 bases not matched to a gene. The CDR3 length is 12 residues. In DNA form, the CDR3 reads TGTGCCTGGAGTTTCGGGACAGGGGGGAAGTTCTTC. Translating it yields CAWSFGTGGKFF.

This clonotype has ten or more counts. The chain is built from TRBV7-2 and TRBJ2-7; a weak D match, TRBD2 (6 bases). Per the germline V gene, CDR1 is SGHTA and CDR2 is FQGNSA. The CDR3 contains 15 residues. Deletions cut 0 bases from V and 7 bases from J, with 16 bases between. CDR3 bases: TGTGCCAGCAGCTTAGCCGGGGCGGGACGGAATGAGCAGTACTTC. Protein product: CASSLAGAGRNEQYF.

This chain uses TRBV2 with TRBJ2-1; TRBD2 aligns across 11 bases. The CDR3 is 14 amino acids. The trim removed 6 bases at V and 9 bases at J, leaving 7 bases unmatched. Germline-derived CDR1 and CDR2 are SNHLY and FYNNEI. The CDR3 DNA reads as TGTGCCAGCAGAGCACTAGCGGGGGTGACTGAGCAGTTCTTC. Amino acid sequence: CASRALAGVTEQFF.

This clonotype was counted between two and nine times. This chain uses TRBV12-3 or TRBV12-4 with TRBJ2-4; D is perhaps TRBD2 (6 bases). With the DNA end fitting TRBJ2-7 better, the J assignment may be wrong. This CDR3 comprises 14 residues. The DNA for the CDR3 is TGTGCCAGCAGCCCTAGAGTGGGGGGATACGAGCAGTACTTC. It yields the protein CASSPRVGGYEQYF.

J is TRBJ1-2 and V is TRBV4-1; D perhaps matches TRBD1 (5 bases). Germline V gives CDR1 MGHRA, CDR2 YSYEKL. This CDR3 is built from 18 residues. The germline V and J ends were trimmed by 0 bases and 2 bases, with 19 bases remaining between them. CDR3 nucleotide sequence: TGCGCCAGCAGCCAAGATGGGGGAAGGGGAGGGGTCAACTATGGCTACACCTTC. This sequence encodes CASSQDGGRGGVNYGYTF.

The rearrangement uses TRBV7-2 and TRBJ2-3; 9 bases are a match to TRBD2. With V trimmed by 6 bases and J by 2 bases, 3 bases remained unmatched. This CDR3 has 14 residues. CDR1 and CDR2 from the germline V gene are SGHTA and FQGNSA. CDR3 sequence: CASRLAGLTDTQYF. The CDR3 DNA is TGTGCCAGCAGGCTAGCGGGACTCACAGATACGCAGTATTTT.

Worth noting for this clonotype: A read error may account for a junction end that differs from germline. The rearrangement uses TRBV28 and TRBJ2-1, with TRBD2 matching over 7 bases. Germline CDR1 is MDHEN and CDR2 is SYDVKM. The CDR3 spans 18 residues. The CDR3 region has the DNA TGTGCCAGCAGTTTAGTTTCGGGCGGGAGAGGGTTTATAGATGAGCGGTTCTTC. Translated: CASSLVSGGRGFIDERFF.

The CDR3 coding sequence is TGTGCCACCAGTGATGTGCAACTGAGCCATGGCTACACCTTC. This codes for CATSDVQLSHGYTF. The chain combines TRBV24-1 with TRBJ1-2, with D unclear. Between the trimmed V and J ends, which lost 3 bases and 6 bases, there was a span of 13 bases. CDR3 size: 14 residues. Per germline, CDR1 KGHDR and CDR2 SFDVKD.

This rearrangement joins TRBV4-1 to TRBJ2-5, with 7 bases identical to TRBD1. Looked up from germline, CDR1 is MGHRA and CDR2 is YSYEKL. The CDR3 loop spans 16 amino acids. V shed 2 bases and J 5 bases; nucleotides not matched to a gene: 11. CDR3 region: CASSQSTGEGGETQYF. The CDR3 bases are TGCGCCAGCAGCCAATCTACCGGGGAAGGGGGCGAGACCCAGTACTTC.

This chain uses TRBV7-2 with TRBJ2-3; 7 bases map to TRBD2. Germline V CDR1 and CDR2: SGHTA, FQGNSA. After removal of 2 bases from V and 2 bases from J, the junction contained 4 bases not matched to a gene. This CDR3 is built from 15 residues. CDR3 residues: CASSLLSGVTDTQYF. The DNA of the CDR3 is TGTGCCAGCAGCTTATTAAGCGGGGTCACAGATACGCAGTATTTT.

The chain recombines TRBV7-2 with TRBJ2-7; D might be TRBD1 (6 bases). CDR1 and CDR2 from the germline V gene are SGHTA and FQGNSA. The V end lost 4 bases, the J end lost 7 bases, and 14 bases lay between the germline ends. This CDR3 contains 13 residues. This CDR3 reads CASSYTGLGEQYF. In DNA form, the CDR3 reads TGTGCCAGCAGCTATACAGGGCTTGGGGAGCAGTACTTC. Full variable domain (outside the CDR3, taken from reference TRBV7-2 and TRBJ2-7): GAGVSQSPSNKVTEKGKDVELRCDPISGHTALYWYRQSLGQGLEFLIYFQGNSAPDKSGLPSDRFSAERTGGSVSTLTIQRTQQEDSAVYLCASSYTGLGEQYFGPGTRLTVT.

This clonotype was counted between two and nine times. The chain is built from TRBV29-1 and TRBJ2-1; 7 bases fit TRBD1. The CDR3 runs to 13 residues. The junction had 12 bases not matched to a gene; V was cut back by 8 bases and J by 8 bases. From germline, CDR1 is SQVTM and CDR2 ANQGSEA. The DNA for the CDR3 is TGCAGCCTAAGACTACAGGGGTCCCATGAGCAGTTCTTC. Its protein is CSLRLQGSHEQFF.

This chain connects TRBV24-1 to TRBJ2-6; 7 nucleotides match TRBD1. Germline CDR1 and CDR2: KGHDR and SFDVKD. The CDR3 is 16 residues long. The V segment lost 2 bases and the J segment 1 base; nucleotides outside the gene matches: 1. In DNA form, the CDR3 reads TGTGCCACCAGTGATTGGGACAGATCTGGGGCCAACGTCCTGACTTTC. Translated, it gives CATSDWDRSGANVLTF.

This clonotype occurred a few times. V gene TRBV7-6 combines with J gene TRBJ2-1; 8 nucleotides align to TRBD1. Unmatched junction bases numbered 4, after V lost 6 bases and J lost 6 bases. This CDR3 is 13 amino acids long. Germline V gene data show CDR1 as SGHVS and CDR2 as FNYEAQ. The CDR3 sequence: CASSLGQVNEQFF. In nucleotides, the CDR3 is TGTGCCAGCAGTTTGGGACAGGTCAATGAGCAGTTCTTC. The complete variable domain, with remaining parts taken from reference TRBV7-6 and TRBJ2-1, reads GAGVSQSPRYKVTKRGQDVALRCDPISGHVSLYWYRQALGQGPEFLTYFNYEAQQDKSGLPNDRFSAERPEGSISTLTIQRTEQRDSAMYRCASSLGQVNEQFFGPGTRLTVL.

This clonotype has a handful of counts. The V call is TRBV6-2 or TRBV6-3, the J call TRBJ2-7; 9 bases are a match to TRBD1. The CDR3 runs to 14 residues. The V segment lost 8 bases and the J segment 3 bases; nucleotides outside the gene matches: 8. CDR1 is MNHEY and CDR2 is SVGEGT in the germline V gene. CDR3 DNA sequence: TGTGCCAGCCGTACCGGGACAGGGATCTACGAGCAGTACTTC. Translation gives CASRTGTGIYEQYF.